Following are 29 T cell receptor beta chains from one sample sequenced in a study of T cells in Graves' hyperthyroidism and ophthalmopathy. TCR beta CDR3 region amplification was performed from RNA transcripts. Using the HTBI primer set, a first-round RT-PCR was run on the TCR CDR3. TCRdb reprocessed the multiplex PCR reads via MiXCR and lists one record per CDR3 protein. Of hundreds of thousands of distinct CDR3 sequences in the sample, under 20% were seen once. Source material: blood. The source of these receptors is a woman between 18 and 29 years old with Graves' ophthalmopathy.

This clonotype showed up just a few times. CDR3 region: CASSLVASRDTDTQYF. CDR3 DNA sequence: TGTGCCAGCAGCTTGGTGGCTAGTAGGGACACAGATACGCAGTATTTT. V usage is TRBV5-6 and J usage is TRBJ2-3; D is undetermined. V gave up 0 bases and J gave up 2 bases, with 13 bases separating them. The CDR3 has 16 amino acids. CDR1 and CDR2 (germline): SGHDT, YYEEEE.

This clonotype has a handful of counts. This CDR3 is CAISGGYEQYF. In DNA form, the CDR3 reads TGTGCCATCAGTGGAGGGTACGAGCAGTACTTC. This chain uses TRBV10-3 with TRBJ2-7, with a tentative D call TRBD2 (5 bases). Germline values: CDR1 ENHRY, CDR2 SYGVKD. The V gene lost 4 bases and the J gene lost 4 bases, with 5 bases spanning the gap. The CDR3 has 11 residues.

V usage is TRBV4-1 and J usage is TRBJ2-7, with D possibly TRBD1 on 6 matching bases. Trimming removed 0 bases at V and 7 bases at J, with 16 bases between. In germline, CDR1 is MGHRA, CDR2 YSYEKL. The CDR3 consists of 15 residues. The CDR3 sequence is CASSQDVPGVGEQYF. The DNA for the CDR3 is TGCGCCAGCAGCCAAGATGTCCCAGGGGTGGGAGAGCAGTACTTC.

This clonotype has a handful of counts. The CDR3 protein is CASSLLTGPNTEAFF. The CDR3 DNA sequence: TGTGCCAGCAGCCTTCTGACAGGGCCGAACACTGAAGCTTTCTTT. The rearrangement joins TRBV5-6 to TRBJ1-1, with 7 bases lining up with TRBD1. The CDR3 is 15 amino acids. Germline CDR1 is SGHDT and CDR2 is YYEEEE. V was pared by 4 bases and J by 1 base, with 7 bases of the junction left unmatched.

This clonotype was recorded many times. The V call is TRBV2, the J call TRBJ1-1; 7 bases map to TRBD1. Germline values: CDR1 SNHLY, CDR2 FYNNEI. Trimming cost V 9 bases and J 0 bases; bases outside gene matches: 1. This CDR3 is built from 12 residues. The CDR3 loop reads CARGQLNTEAFF. The CDR3 nucleotides are TGTGCCAGGGGACAGTTGAACACTGAAGCTTTCTTT.

This clonotype occurred many times. The gene calls are TRBV2 and TRBJ2-5; no clear D. Germline CDR1 is SNHLY and CDR2 is FYNNEI. The CDR3 runs 15 residues. V dropped 3 bases and J dropped 3 bases, with 14 bases sitting between them. The DNA of the CDR3 is TGTGCCAGCAGTGAGAGGATATCGGTAGAAGAGACCCAGTACTTC. As protein: CASSERISVEETQYF.

There are many counts of this clonotype. This chain uses TRBV10-3 with TRBJ2-3, with D perhaps TRBD2 (5 bases). Germline-derived CDR1 and CDR2 are ENHRY and SYGVKD. This CDR3 spans 14 amino acids. V was shortened by 0 bases and J by 4 bases, with 8 bases between the two germline ends. Here the CDR3 reads CAISESTEADTQYF. CDR3 in DNA: TGTGCCATCAGTGAGTCGACGGAGGCAGATACGCAGTATTTT.

This clonotype was detected many times. V and J are TRBV12-3 or TRBV12-4 and TRBJ1-5, with D tentatively TRBD1 (5 bases). The germline V and J ends were trimmed by 8 bases and 0 bases, with 14 bases remaining between them. This CDR3 comprises 15 residues. CDR3 loop: CASSPGQNSNQPQHF. In DNA form, the CDR3 reads TGTGCCAGCTCACCAGGGCAGAATAGCAATCAGCCCCAGCATTTT.

Only a few counts were recorded for this clonotype. The V and J genes are TRBV5-1 and TRBJ2-3; D is undetermined. The CDR3 has 12 residues. Germline assignment: CDR1 SGHRS and CDR2 YFSETQ. V was shortened by 4 bases and J by 9 bases, with 12 bases between the two germline ends. The CDR3 spells CASSETDGTQYF. The CDR3 region has the DNA TGCGCCAGCAGCGAGACTGATGGGACGCAGTATTTT.

The gene calls are TRBV11-1 and TRBJ1-6; maybe TRBD1 (6 bases). There are 13 residues in the CDR3. V was shortened by 1 base and J by 10 bases, with 8 bases between the two germline ends. CDR1 and CDR2 from the germline V gene are SGHAT and FQDESV (reference sequence). The CDR3 DNA sequence: TGTGCCAGCAGCTTAGACAGGGAGTCACCCCTCCACTTT. This codes for CASSLDRESPLHF.

The V call is TRBV20-1, the J call TRBJ2-5; possibly TRBD2 for D (6 bases). The CDR3 totals 18 residues. Trimming removed 0 bases at V and 1 base at J, with 21 bases between. Germline CDR1 DFQATT, CDR2 SNEGSKA (reference sequence). CDR3 sequence reads: CSARERLVGVGLQETQYF. CDR3 bases: TGCAGTGCTAGAGAACGACTAGTTGGGGTGGGGCTCCAAGAGACCCAGTACTTC.

This clonotype was seen repeatedly, ten times or more. The chain uses TRBV7-3 and TRBJ2-3; 7 bases line up with TRBD2. Germline V gene data show CDR1 as SGHTA and CDR2 as FQGTGA. The CDR3 loop spans 15 amino acids. J lost 2 bases, V lost 3 bases, and 5 bases had no gene match. The CDR3 loop is CASSLAGAITDTQYF. In DNA, the CDR3 is TGTGCCAGCAGCTTGGCGGGAGCGATCACAGATACGCAGTATTTT. The full variable domain, its missing parts supplied by reference TRBV7-3 and TRBJ2-3, is GAGVSQTPSNKVTEKGKYVELRCDPISGHTALYWYRQSLGQGPEFLIYFQGTGAADDSGLPNDRFFAVRPEGSVSTLKIQRTERGDSAVYLCASSLAGAITDTQYFGPGTRLTVL.

This clonotype was recorded many times. The chain links TRBV30 to TRBJ1-1; D is undetermined. V lost 2 bases, J lost 9 bases, and 19 bases lay in between. There are 14 residues in the CDR3. Germline CDR1 GTSNPN, CDR2 SVGIG (reference sequence). In DNA, the CDR3 is TGTGCCTGGAGTACCGCCACAGTCCGAAATAAAGCTTTCTTT. It is translated as CAWSTATVRNKAFF.

The chain is built from TRBV20-1 and TRBJ1-3; 8 bases line up with TRBD1. This CDR3 has 15 residues. CDR1 and CDR2 from the germline V gene are DFQATT and SNEGSKA (reference sequence). The ends lost 6 bases at V and 3 bases at J; junction bases unmatched: 10. CDR3 bases: TGCAGTGCCGAGCATAACGGACAGGGTGGAAACACCATATATTTT. It encodes CSAEHNGQGGNTIYF.

The chain recombines TRBV27 with TRBJ1-3; 7 nucleotides agree with TRBD1. The CDR3 has 15 amino acids. CDR1 MNHEY and CDR2 SMNVEV come from the germline V gene (reference sequence). The ends lost 7 bases at V and 4 bases at J; junction bases unmatched: 10. CDR3 residues: CASNRNTGAGNTIYF. The DNA for the CDR3 is TGTGCCAGCAATCGTAATACAGGGGCCGGAAACACCATATATTTT.

The chain carries TRBV7-2 and TRBJ1-2; D unresolved. This CDR3 contains 15 residues. The V and J ends lost 5 bases and 0 bases respectively, with 13 bases between them. Germline V gene lookup returns CDR1 SGHTA and CDR2 FQGNSA. Written as DNA, the CDR3 is TGTGCCAGCAGCCCCGGGCAGTTAGCTAACTATGGCTACACCTTC. This sequence encodes CASSPGQLANYGYTF.

V gene TRBV6-1 combines with J gene TRBJ1-6; D is uncertain. Trimming removed 1 base at V and 0 bases at J, with 4 bases between. CDR3 length: 15 residues. CDR1 is MNHNS, CDR2 SASEGT, per germline. CDR3 sequence: CASSEVRSYNSPLHF. The CDR3 nucleotides read TGTGCCAGCAGTGAAGTCCGCTCCTATAATTCACCCCTCCACTTT.

This clonotype was recorded many times. The chain joins TRBV7-2 to TRBJ2-1, with 10 bases matching TRBD2. Trimming removed 1 base from V and 3 bases from J; junction bases left unmatched: 3. The CDR3 covers 16 residues. CDR1 SGHTA and CDR2 FQGNSA come from the germline V gene. The chain's CDR3 is CASSLVAGGFYNEQFF. CDR3 in DNA: TGTGCCAGCAGCTTAGTAGCGGGAGGCTTCTACAATGAGCAGTTCTTC.

The chain links TRBV11-1 to TRBJ2-1; a possible D gene is TRBD2 (6 bases). The germline V and J ends were trimmed by 4 bases and 0 bases, with 13 bases remaining between them. CDR1 and CDR2 from the germline V gene are SGHAT and FQDESV (reference sequence). The CDR3 has 16 amino acids. CDR3 in DNA: TGTGCCAGCAGCTCGGGGGATAGGAGCTCCTACAATGAGCAGTTCTTC. This codes for CASSSGDRSSYNEQFF.

This clonotype occurred a few times. The chain couples TRBV11-2 to TRBJ1-1, with a weak D call TRBD1 (6 bases). Per germline, CDR1 SGHAT and CDR2 FQNNGV. This CDR3 comprises 15 residues. The V end lost 0 bases, the J end lost 6 bases, and 14 bases lay between the germline ends. CDR3 residues: CASSLDGGPGSEAFF. DNA of the CDR3: TGTGCCAGCAGCTTAGACGGGGGGCCCGGCTCTGAAGCTTTCTTT. Full variable domain (rest looked up from reference TRBV11-2 and TRBJ1-1): EAGVAQSPRYKIIEKRQSVAFWCNPISGHATLYWYQQILGQGPKLLIQFQNNGVVDDSQLPKDRFSAERLKGVDSTLKIQPAKLEDSAVYLCASSLDGGPGSEAFFGQGTRLTVV.

This clonotype was detected many times. The CDR3 sequence is CASSPTPGRGKSTF. CDR3 nucleotide sequence: TGTGCCAGCAGCCCCACCCCGGGACGGGGAAAATCCACCTTC. This chain connects TRBV3-1 to TRBJ1-2; weak D call: TRBD1 (5 bases). CDR1 is LGHDT, CDR2 YNNKEL, per germline (reference sequence). The CDR3 has 14 amino acids. The V end lost 4 bases, the J end lost 13 bases, and 22 bases lay between the germline ends.

J is TRBJ2-3 and V is TRBV20-1; 7 positions match TRBD2. The CDR3 totals 11 residues. Germline loops: CDR1 DFQATT, CDR2 SNEGSKA (reference sequence). J lost 3 bases, V lost 6 bases, and 0 bases had no gene match. In DNA, the CDR3 is TGCAGTGCGGGAGGGACAGATACGCAGTATTTT. This encodes CSAGGTDTQYF.

V usage is TRBV7-9 and J usage is TRBJ2-7, with D maybe TRBD2 (5 bases). CDR3 size: 15 residues. V was trimmed by 4 bases and J by 3 bases, leaving 16 bases between them. Germline-derived CDR1 and CDR2 are SEHNR and FQNEAQ (reference sequence). The CDR3 is CASSSLLGIHYEQYF. The CDR3 DNA reads TGTGCCAGCAGCTCCTTACTAGGGATCCACTACGAGCAGTACTTC.

This clonotype has ten or more counts. The V call is TRBV30, the J call TRBJ2-1; 9 bases line up with TRBD1. CDR1 is GTSNPN and CDR2 is SVGIG in the germline V gene (reference sequence). The V gene end was trimmed by 3 bases and the J gene end by 6 bases; junction bases not matched to a gene: 6. This CDR3 region has 14 residues. The CDR3 sequence is CAWSHQDRGNEQFF. DNA for the CDR3: TGTGCCTGGAGCCACCAGGACAGGGGCAATGAGCAGTTCTTC.

In its sample, this clonotype was seen a few times. The J gene is TRBJ1-1, the V gene TRBV10-3; D remains ambiguous. The CDR3 contains 13 residues. CDR1 ENHRY and CDR2 SYGVKD come from the germline V gene. V shed 2 bases and J shed 5 bases, with 9 bases lying between them. For the CDR3, the DNA is TGTGCCATCAGTGAGGGCAGCGAAACTGAAGCTTTCTTT. It encodes CAISEGSETEAFF.

This clonotype showed up many times. The chain has TRBV30 and TRBJ1-5, with TRBD1 as a possible D gene (5 bases). The CDR3 extends over 16 amino acids. The V and J ends lost 0 bases and 7 bases respectively, with 19 bases between them. Per the germline V gene, CDR1 is GTSNPN and CDR2 is SVGIG (reference sequence). CDR3 nucleotides: TGTGCCTGGAGTGTCTGGGAGAAGGGGAGTAGCCAGCCCCAGCATTTT. Encoded protein: CAWSVWEKGSSQPQHF.

This clonotype was observed at least ten times. This chain connects TRBV5-5 to TRBJ2-7; a possible D gene is TRBD1 (6 bases). V was clipped by 4 bases and J by 3 bases, with 17 bases between them. Per germline, CDR1 SGHKS and CDR2 YYEKEE (reference sequence). The CDR3 totals 15 residues. CDR3 nucleotides: TGTGCCAGCAGCCCAGCACAAGACAGGTACTACGAGCAGTACTTC. Amino acids: CASSPAQDRYYEQYF.

This clonotype showed up many times. The rearrangement links TRBV6-2 or TRBV6-3 to TRBJ1-1; 7 bases are shared with TRBD1. Germline V gene data show CDR1 as MNHEY and CDR2 as SVGEGT. This CDR3 is built from 13 residues. The V segment lost 5 bases and the J segment 5 bases; nucleotides outside the gene matches: 5. The CDR3 loop is CASSDRVRTEAFF. CDR3 nucleotide sequence: TGTGCCAGCAGTGACAGGGTTAGGACTGAAGCTTTCTTT.

This clonotype was observed at least ten times. The chain is built from TRBV28 and TRBJ1-5; 7 bases match TRBD1. Germline V gene data show CDR1 as MDHEN and CDR2 as SYDVKM. V lost 2 bases and J lost 4; bases outside the gene matches: 11. The CDR3 loop spans 17 amino acids. This CDR3 reads CASSLHYRGTVNQPQHF. The DNA of the CDR3 is TGTGCCAGCAGTTTACATTACAGGGGAACGGTTAATCAGCCCCAGCATTTT.